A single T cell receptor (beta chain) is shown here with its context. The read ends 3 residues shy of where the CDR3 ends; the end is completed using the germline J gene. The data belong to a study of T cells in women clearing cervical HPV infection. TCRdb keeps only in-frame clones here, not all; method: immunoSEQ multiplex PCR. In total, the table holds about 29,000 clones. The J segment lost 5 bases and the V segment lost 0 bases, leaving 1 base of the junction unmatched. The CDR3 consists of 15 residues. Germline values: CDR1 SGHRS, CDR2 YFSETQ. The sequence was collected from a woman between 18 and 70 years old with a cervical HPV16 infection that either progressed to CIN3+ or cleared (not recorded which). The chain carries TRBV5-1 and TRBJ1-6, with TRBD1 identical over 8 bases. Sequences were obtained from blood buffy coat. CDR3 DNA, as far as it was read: TGCGCCAGCAGCTTGGCGGGACAGGATAATTCACCC. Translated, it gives CASSLAGQDNSP. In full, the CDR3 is CASSLAGQDNSPLHF.